This T cell receptor (beta chain) was captured by sequencing in a study of identical twins. Findings and caveats of the study: Models predicted too little out-of-frame TCR alpha sharing in monozygotic twins.

The V end lost 5 bases, the J end lost 0 bases, and 14 bases lay between the germline ends. The CDR3 has 15 amino acids. Via MiXCR, TCRdb re-called the 5' RACE reads, giving one row per CDR3 protein. This sample yields approximately 620,000 distinct CDR3 sequences, of which around 8.3% are seen a single time; more than 0.75% belongs to the top ten. About this clonotype: Its cognate antigen is unknown.

These same data were also listed under a study on yellow fever vaccine responses in identical twins.

Sequenced: PBMCs. The TCR originated in a young woman in good health. The chain carries TRBV12-3 or TRBV12-4 and TRBJ2-7, with D perhaps TRBD2 (6 bases). Written as DNA, the CDR3 is TGTGCCAGCAGTCCCCGCGGGGCCCCCTCCTACGAGCAGTACTTC. Amino acid sequence: CASSPRGAPSYEQYF.